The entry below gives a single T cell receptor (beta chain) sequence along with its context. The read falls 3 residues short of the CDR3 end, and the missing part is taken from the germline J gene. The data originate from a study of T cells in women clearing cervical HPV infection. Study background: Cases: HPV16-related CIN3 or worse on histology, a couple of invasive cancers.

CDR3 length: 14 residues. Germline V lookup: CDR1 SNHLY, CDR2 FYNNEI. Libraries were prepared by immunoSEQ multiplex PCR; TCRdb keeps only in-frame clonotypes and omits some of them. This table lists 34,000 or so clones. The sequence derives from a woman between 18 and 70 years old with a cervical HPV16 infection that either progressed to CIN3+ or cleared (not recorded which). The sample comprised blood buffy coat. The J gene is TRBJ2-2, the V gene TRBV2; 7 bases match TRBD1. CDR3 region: CASLIGRGNEKLFF. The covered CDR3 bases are TGTGCCAGCCTTATCGGCAGGGGGAATGAAAAG.